This entry lists 12 T cell receptor beta chains sequenced from one sample in a study of cytomegalovirus exposure and HLA in healthy donors. Amplification used 60 Vbeta primers and 13 Jbeta primers. Assay: immunoSEQ multiplex PCR; the TCRdb copy retains only in-frame clones and omits some. The sample has 60,000 to 80,000 clones. The sequencing input was PBMCs. Receptors originate from a man aged 35-49 years in good health and CMV-seronegative.

V is TRBV5-8 and J is TRBJ1-2; D is undetermined. CDR3 size: 13 residues. Germline CDR1 reads SGHTS; CDR2 reads YDEGEE. V lost 0 bases, J lost 4 bases, and 7 bases lay in between. The CDR3: CASSLALSYGYTF. CDR3 nucleotides: TGTGCCAGCAGCTTGGCTCTCAGCTATGGCTACACCTTC.

The V call is TRBV11-2, the J call TRBJ2-5, with 7 bases that match TRBD1. This CDR3 contains 14 residues. Germline lookup yields CDR1 SGHAT and CDR2 FQNNGV. V was pared by 4 bases and J by 4 bases, with 6 bases of the junction left unmatched. The CDR3, as DNA: TGTGCCAGCAGCTCCGACAGGGCGTCAGAGACCCAGTACTTC. It is translated as CASSSDRASETQYF.

V and J are TRBV7-2 and TRBJ2-7, with 8 nucleotides matching TRBD1. V dropped 1 base and J dropped 8; count of bases not matched to a gene: 7. The length of the CDR3 is 14 residues. CDR1 and CDR2 from the germline V gene are SGHTA and FQGNSA. CDR3 coding DNA: TGTGCCAGCAGCTTAGGGGCCCAGGGGGCTCAGCAGTACTTC. It yields the protein CASSLGAQGAQQYF.

This sequence joins TRBV4-3 and TRBJ1-1; D is ambiguous. With 4 bases removed from V and 5 bases from J, the gap between germline ends came to 14 bases. This CDR3 is 14 amino acids long. Germline V lookup: CDR1 LGHNA, CDR2 YSLEER. This CDR3 is CASSPSGPGTEAFF. CDR3 DNA sequence: TGCGCCAGCAGCCCAAGCGGGCCGGGGACTGAAGCTTTCTTT.

The gene calls are TRBV6-1 and TRBJ2-2; D is ambiguous. Per the germline V gene, CDR1 is MNHNS and CDR2 is SASEGT. V was trimmed by 2 bases and J by 6 bases, leaving 7 bases between them. The length of the CDR3 is 13 residues. The CDR3 DNA is TGTGCCAGCAGTGAACCCCCTGCCGGGGAGCTGTTTTTT. Translated, it gives CASSEPPAGELFF.

The gene calls are TRBV2 and TRBJ2-7, with 8 bases that match TRBD1. Germline V gives CDR1 SNHLY, CDR2 FYNNEI. There are 13 residues in the CDR3. With V trimmed by 8 bases and J by 6 bases, 9 bases remained unmatched. The CDR3 is CASGRQGAFEQYF. The CDR3, as DNA: TGTGCCAGCGGACGGCAGGGGGCGTTCGAGCAGTACTTC.

The rearrangement uses TRBV6-1 and TRBJ1-2; D is unresolved. The CDR3 runs to 13 residues. Germline CDR1 reads MNHNS; CDR2 reads SASEGT. Trimming stripped 6 bases from V and 2 bases from J, with 10 bases between. This CDR3 reads CASSPTGNYGYTF. The DNA for the CDR3 is TGTGCCAGCAGCCCGACTGGAAACTATGGCTACACCTTC.

CDR3 sequence reads: CASSFSFDRPETNEKLFF. The CDR3 DNA reads TGTGCCAGCAGTTTCTCATTCGACAGACCTGAAACTAATGAAAAACTGTTTTTT. V and J are TRBV28 and TRBJ1-4, with D maybe TRBD1 (5 bases). The V gene lost 3 bases and the J gene lost 1 base, with 18 bases spanning the gap. The CDR3 totals 18 residues. Germline V gene sequence: CDR1 MDHEN, CDR2 SYDVKM. Full variable domain (missing parts from reference TRBV28 and TRBJ1-4): DVKVTQSSRYLVKRTGEKVFLECVQDMDHENMFWYRQDPGLGLRLIYFSYDVKMKEKGDIPEGYSVSREKKERFSLILESASTNQTSMYLCASSFSFDRPETNEKLFFGSGTQLSVL.

This chain connects TRBV6-6 to TRBJ2-7, with D possibly TRBD1 on 6 matching bases. The germline V and J ends were trimmed by 5 bases and 1 base, with 15 bases remaining between them. Germline loops: CDR1 MNHNY, CDR2 SVGAGI (reference sequence). The CDR3 is made up of 15 amino acids. The CDR3 spells CASSQTGTTSYEQYF. In nucleotides, the CDR3 is TGTGCCAGCAGTCAGACCGGGACAACATCCTACGAGCAGTACTTC.

The J gene is TRBJ1-5, the V gene TRBV10-3; D uncertain. V gave up 7 bases and J gave up 0 bases, with 7 bases separating them. Germline V lookup: CDR1 ENHRY, CDR2 SYGVKD. The CDR3 is 13 residues long. The CDR3 nucleotides are TGTGCCATCAATCCAGATAGCAATCAGCCCCAGCATTTT. Amino acid sequence: CAINPDSNQPQHF.

The chain combines TRBV5-1 with TRBJ1-1; D gene uncertain. This CDR3 is 14 amino acids long. Trimming pared 4 bases from V and 4 bases from J, leaving 14 bases between. In germline, CDR1 is SGHRS, CDR2 YFSETQ. The CDR3 loop reads CASSRDGLGTEAFF. In DNA form, the CDR3 reads TGCGCCAGCAGCCGGGATGGTTTGGGCACTGAAGCTTTCTTT.

The chain combines TRBV10-3 with TRBJ1-1, with D uncertain. Trimming cost V 2 bases and J 10 bases, with 26 bases left between them. From germline, CDR1 is ENHRY and CDR2 SYGVKD. The CDR3 consists of 17 residues. CDR3: CAISERSTETRDLGAFF. The CDR3 DNA reads as TGTGCCATCAGTGAGCGGTCCACGGAGACCCGAGATCTGGGAGCTTTCTTT.